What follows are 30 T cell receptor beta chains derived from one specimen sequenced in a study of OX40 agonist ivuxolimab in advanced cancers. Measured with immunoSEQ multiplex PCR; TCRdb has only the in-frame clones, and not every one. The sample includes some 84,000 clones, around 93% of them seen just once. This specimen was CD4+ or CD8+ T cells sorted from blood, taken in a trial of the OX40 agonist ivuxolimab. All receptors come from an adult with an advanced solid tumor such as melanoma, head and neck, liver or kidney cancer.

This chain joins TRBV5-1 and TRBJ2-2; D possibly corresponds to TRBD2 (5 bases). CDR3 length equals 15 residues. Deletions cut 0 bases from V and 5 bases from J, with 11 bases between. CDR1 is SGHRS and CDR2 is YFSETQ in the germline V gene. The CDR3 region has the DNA TGCGCCAGCAGCTTGGAACCCCAGCGGACCGGGGAGCTGTTTTTT. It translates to CASSLEPQRTGELFF.

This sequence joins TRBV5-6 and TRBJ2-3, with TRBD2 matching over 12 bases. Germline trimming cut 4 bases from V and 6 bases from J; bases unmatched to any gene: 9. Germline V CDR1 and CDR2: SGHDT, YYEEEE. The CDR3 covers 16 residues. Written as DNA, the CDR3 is TGTGCCAGCAGCCTGACTAGCGGGGGCCTCAGGGATACGCAGTATTTT. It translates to CASSLTSGGLRDTQYF.

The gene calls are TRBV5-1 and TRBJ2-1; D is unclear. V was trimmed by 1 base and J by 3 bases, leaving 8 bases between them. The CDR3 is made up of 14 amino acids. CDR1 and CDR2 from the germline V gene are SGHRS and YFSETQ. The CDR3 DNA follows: TGCGCCAGCAGCTTGTCCCTTTTCTACAATGAGCAGTTCTTC. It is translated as CASSLSLFYNEQFF.

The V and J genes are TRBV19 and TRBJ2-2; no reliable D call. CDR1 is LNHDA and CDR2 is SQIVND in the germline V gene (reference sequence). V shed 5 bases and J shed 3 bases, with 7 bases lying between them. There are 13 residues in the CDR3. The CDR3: CASSYWHTGELFF. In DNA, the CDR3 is TGTGCCAGTAGTTACTGGCACACCGGGGAGCTGTTTTTT.

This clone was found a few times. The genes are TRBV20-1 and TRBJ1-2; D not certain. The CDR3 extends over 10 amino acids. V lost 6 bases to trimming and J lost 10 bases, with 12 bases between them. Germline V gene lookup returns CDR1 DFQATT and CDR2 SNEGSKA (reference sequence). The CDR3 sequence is CSATDDDYTF. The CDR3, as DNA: TGCAGTGCCACCGATGATGACTACACCTTC.

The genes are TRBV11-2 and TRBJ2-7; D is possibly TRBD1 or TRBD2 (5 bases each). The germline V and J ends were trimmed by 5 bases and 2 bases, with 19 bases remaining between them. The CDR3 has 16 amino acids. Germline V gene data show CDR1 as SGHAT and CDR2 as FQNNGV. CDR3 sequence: CASSRPGRDRAYEQYF. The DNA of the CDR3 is TGTGCCAGCAGCCGCCCCGGCAGGGACCGTGCCTACGAGCAGTACTTC.

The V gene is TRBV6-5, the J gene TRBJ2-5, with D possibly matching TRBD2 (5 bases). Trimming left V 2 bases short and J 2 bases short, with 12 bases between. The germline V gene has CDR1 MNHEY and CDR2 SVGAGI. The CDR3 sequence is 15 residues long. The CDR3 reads CASSYRDYTQETQYF. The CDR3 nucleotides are TGTGCCAGCAGTTACCGAGACTATACACAAGAGACCCAGTACTTC.

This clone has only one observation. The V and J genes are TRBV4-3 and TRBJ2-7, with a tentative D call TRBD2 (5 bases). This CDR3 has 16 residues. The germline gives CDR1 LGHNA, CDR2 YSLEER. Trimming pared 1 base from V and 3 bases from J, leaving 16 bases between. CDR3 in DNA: TGCGCCAGCAGCCAAGGTCGAGGTAGGGAGAGCTACGAGCAGTACTTC. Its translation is CASSQGRGRESYEQYF.

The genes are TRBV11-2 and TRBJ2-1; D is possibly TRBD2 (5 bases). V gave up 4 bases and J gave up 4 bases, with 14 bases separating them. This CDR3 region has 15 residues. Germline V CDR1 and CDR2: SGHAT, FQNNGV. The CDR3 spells CASSSYVGEYNEQFF. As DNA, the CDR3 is TGTGCCAGCAGCTCATACGTTGGGGAGTACAATGAGCAGTTCTTC.

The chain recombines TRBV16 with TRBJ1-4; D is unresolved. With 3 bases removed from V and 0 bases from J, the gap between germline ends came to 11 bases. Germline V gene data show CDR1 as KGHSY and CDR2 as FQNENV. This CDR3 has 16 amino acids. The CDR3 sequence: CASSHPEGATNEKLFF. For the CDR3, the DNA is TGTGCCAGCAGCCACCCTGAGGGTGCAACTAATGAAAAACTGTTTTTT.

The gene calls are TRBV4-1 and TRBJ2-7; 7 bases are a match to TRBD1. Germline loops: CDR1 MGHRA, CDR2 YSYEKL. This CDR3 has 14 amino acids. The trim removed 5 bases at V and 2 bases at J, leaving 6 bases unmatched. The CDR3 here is CASSYRDRTYEQYF. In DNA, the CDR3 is TGCGCCAGCAGCTACCGGGACAGAACCTACGAGCAGTACTTC.

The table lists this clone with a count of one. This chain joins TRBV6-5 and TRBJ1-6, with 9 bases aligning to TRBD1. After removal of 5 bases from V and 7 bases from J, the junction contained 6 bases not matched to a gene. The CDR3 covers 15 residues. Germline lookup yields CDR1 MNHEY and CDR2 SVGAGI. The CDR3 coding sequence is TGTGCCAGCAGTAACCGGGACAGGGTAAATTCACCCCTCCACTTT. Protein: CASSNRDRVNSPLHF.

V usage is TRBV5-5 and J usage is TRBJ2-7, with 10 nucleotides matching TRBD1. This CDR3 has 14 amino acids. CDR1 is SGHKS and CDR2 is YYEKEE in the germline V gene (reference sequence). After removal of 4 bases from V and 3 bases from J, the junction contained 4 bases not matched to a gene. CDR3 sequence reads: CASSRTGGDYEQYF. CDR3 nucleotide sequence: TGTGCCAGCAGCCGGACAGGGGGGGACTACGAGCAGTACTTC.

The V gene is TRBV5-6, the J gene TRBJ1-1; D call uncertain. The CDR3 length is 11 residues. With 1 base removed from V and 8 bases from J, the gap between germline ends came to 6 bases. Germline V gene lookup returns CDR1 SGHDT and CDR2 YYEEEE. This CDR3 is CASSLSLEAFF. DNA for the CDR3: TGTGCCAGCAGCTTGTCCCTAGAAGCTTTCTTT.

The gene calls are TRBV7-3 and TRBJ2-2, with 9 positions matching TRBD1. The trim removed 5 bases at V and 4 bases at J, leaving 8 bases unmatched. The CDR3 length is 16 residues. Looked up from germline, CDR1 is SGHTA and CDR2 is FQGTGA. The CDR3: CASSPHRGLGTGELFF. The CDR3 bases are TGTGCCAGCAGCCCCCACAGGGGGCTCGGCACCGGGGAGCTGTTTTTT.

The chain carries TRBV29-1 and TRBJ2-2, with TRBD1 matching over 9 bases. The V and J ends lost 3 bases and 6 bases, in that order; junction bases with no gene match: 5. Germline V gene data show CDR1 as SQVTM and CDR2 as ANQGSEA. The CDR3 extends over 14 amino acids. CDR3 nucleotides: TGCAGCGTTGAGGGACAGGGTGTTGCCGGGGAGCTGTTTTTT. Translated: CSVEGQGVAGELFF.

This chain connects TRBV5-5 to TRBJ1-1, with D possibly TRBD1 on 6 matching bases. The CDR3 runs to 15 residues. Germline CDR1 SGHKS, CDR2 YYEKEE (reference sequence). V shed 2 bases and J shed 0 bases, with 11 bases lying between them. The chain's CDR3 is CASSFGQSMNTEAFF. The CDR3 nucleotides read TGTGCCAGCAGCTTTGGACAGAGCATGAACACTGAAGCTTTCTTT.

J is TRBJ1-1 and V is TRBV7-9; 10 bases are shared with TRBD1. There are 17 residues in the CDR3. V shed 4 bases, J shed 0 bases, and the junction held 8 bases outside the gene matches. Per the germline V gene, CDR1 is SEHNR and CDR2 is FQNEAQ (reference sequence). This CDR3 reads CASSSRDRGLMNTEAFF. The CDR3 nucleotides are TGTGCCAGCAGCTCCCGGGACAGGGGCCTCATGAACACTGAAGCTTTCTTT.

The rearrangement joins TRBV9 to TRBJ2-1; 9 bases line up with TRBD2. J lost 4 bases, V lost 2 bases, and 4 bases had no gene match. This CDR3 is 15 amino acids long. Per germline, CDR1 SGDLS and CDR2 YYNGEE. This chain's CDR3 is CASSVASGAYNEQFF. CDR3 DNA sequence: TGTGCCAGCAGCGTGGCTAGCGGGGCATACAATGAGCAGTTCTTC.

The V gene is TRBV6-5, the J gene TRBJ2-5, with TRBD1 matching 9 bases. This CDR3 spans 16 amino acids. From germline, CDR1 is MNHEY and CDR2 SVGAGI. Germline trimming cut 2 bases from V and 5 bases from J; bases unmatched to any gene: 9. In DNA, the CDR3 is TGTGCCAGCAGTTACGGGGGAGGACAGGGGCGGGAGACCCAGTACTTC. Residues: CASSYGGGQGRETQYF.

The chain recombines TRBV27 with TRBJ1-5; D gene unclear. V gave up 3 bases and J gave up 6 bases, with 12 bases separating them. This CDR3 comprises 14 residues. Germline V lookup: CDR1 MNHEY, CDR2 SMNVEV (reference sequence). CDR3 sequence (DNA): TGTGCCAGCAGTTTGGATTCCCTTAGTCAGCCCCAGCATTTT. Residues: CASSLDSLSQPQHF.

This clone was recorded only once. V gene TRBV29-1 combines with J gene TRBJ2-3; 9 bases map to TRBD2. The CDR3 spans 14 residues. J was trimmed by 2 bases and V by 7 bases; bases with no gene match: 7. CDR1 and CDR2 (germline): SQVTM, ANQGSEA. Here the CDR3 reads CSESGGSPTDTQYF. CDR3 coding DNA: TGCAGCGAGAGCGGGGGGAGTCCCACAGATACGCAGTATTTT.

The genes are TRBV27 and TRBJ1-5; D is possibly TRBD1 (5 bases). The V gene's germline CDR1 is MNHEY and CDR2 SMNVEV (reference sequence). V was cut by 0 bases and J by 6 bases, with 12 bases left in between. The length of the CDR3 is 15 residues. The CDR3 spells CASSLSRAGSQPQHF. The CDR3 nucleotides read TGTGCCAGCAGTTTATCTAGGGCAGGGTCTCAGCCCCAGCATTTT.

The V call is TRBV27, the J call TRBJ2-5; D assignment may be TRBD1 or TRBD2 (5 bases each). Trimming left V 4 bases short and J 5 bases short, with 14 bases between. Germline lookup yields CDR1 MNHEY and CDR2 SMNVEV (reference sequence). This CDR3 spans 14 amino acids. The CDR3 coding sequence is TGTGCCAGCAGTTACGGGGCCTTTGAGGAGACCCAGTACTTC. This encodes CASSYGAFEETQYF.

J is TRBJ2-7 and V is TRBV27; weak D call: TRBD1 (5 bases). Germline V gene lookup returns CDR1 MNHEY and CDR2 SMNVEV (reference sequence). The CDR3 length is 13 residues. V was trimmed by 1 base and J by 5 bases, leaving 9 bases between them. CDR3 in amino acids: CASSLFPGNEQYF. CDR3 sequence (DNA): TGTGCCAGCAGTTTATTCCCAGGGAACGAGCAGTACTTC.

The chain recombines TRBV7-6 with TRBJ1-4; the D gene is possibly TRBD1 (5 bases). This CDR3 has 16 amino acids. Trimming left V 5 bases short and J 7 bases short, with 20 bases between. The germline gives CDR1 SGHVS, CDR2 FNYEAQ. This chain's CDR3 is CASSHSRGREREKLFF. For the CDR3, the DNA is TGTGCCAGCAGCCACTCTAGGGGCCGCGAACGTGAAAAACTGTTTTTT.

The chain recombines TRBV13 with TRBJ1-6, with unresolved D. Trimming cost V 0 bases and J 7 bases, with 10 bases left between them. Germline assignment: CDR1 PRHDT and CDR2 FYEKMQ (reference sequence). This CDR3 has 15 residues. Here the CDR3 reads CASSLGGVGNSPLHF. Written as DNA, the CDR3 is TGTGCCAGCAGCTTAGGTGGGGTGGGGAATTCACCCCTCCACTTT.

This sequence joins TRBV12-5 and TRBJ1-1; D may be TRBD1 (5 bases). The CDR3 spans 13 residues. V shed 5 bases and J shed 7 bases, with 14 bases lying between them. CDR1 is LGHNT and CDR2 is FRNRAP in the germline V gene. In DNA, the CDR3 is TGTGCTAGTGGTCCGGCAGGGTTTGGTGAAGCTTTCTTT. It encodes CASGPAGFGEAFF.

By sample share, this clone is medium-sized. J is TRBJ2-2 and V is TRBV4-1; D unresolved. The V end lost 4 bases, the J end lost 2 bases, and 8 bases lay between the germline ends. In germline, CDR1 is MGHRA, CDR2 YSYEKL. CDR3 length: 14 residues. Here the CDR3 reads CASSLSLNTGELFF. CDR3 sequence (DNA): TGCGCCAGCAGCCTAAGTCTTAACACCGGGGAGCTGTTTTTT.

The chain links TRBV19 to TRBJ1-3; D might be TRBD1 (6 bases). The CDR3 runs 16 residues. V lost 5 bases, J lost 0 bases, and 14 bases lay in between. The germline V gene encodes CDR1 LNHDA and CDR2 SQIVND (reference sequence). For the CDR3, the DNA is TGTGCCAGTAGTCCGCCCCGACAGGCCTCTGGAAACACCATATATTTT. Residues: CASSPPRQASGNTIYF.